This entry lists 10 T cell receptor beta chains sequenced from one sample in a study of control samples from healthy donors and cancer patients. Clones were read by immunoSEQ multiplex PCR, and TCRdb kept only the in-frame ones, dropping some. The sample holds 70,000 to 75,000 clones, 85% to 90% seen once. The specimen sequenced was PBMCs. All receptors come from a man between 60 and 70 years old with lung cancer.

The gene calls are TRBV7-3 and TRBJ2-1, with 12 bases aligning to TRBD2. CDR3 length equals 17 residues. CDR1 is SGHTA and CDR2 is FQGTGA in the germline V gene. Trimming removed 2 bases from V and 8 bases from J; junction bases left unmatched: 10. For the CDR3, the DNA is TGTGCCAGCAGCTTACAAACTAGCGGGGGGCCGAGGGATGAGCAGTTCTTC. Protein: CASSLQTSGGPRDEQFF.

Turning to this clone: This same CDR3 is encoded by further DNA sequences in the sample. The chain employs TRBV7-9 and TRBJ1-2; no definite D call. The germline V gene has CDR1 SEHNR and CDR2 FQNEAQ (reference sequence). There are 12 residues in the CDR3. V dropped 1 base and J dropped 4 bases, with 4 bases sitting between them. As DNA, the CDR3 is TGTGCCAGCAGCTTAGAAGGCTATGGCTACACCTTC. It translates to CASSLEGYGYTF.

This chain joins TRBV9 and TRBJ2-1; D might be TRBD2 (5 bases). This CDR3 contains 16 residues. The V gene lost 0 bases and the J gene lost 1 base, with 11 bases spanning the gap. Looked up from germline, CDR1 is SGDLS and CDR2 is YYNGEE. The CDR3 is CASSVGGLQSYNEQFF. The CDR3 bases are TGTGCCAGCAGCGTAGGAGGGCTGCAGTCCTACAATGAGCAGTTCTTC. Using reference TRBV9 and TRBJ2-1 for the parts outside the CDR3, the full variable domain is DSGVTQTPKHLITATGQRVTLRCSPRSGDLSVYWYQQSLDQGLQFLIQYYNGEERAKGNILERFSAQQFPDLHSELNLSSLELGDSALYFCASSVGGLQSYNEQFFGPGTRLTVL.

The gene calls are TRBV19 and TRBJ2-1; possibly TRBD2 for D (5 bases). CDR3 size: 13 residues. V shed 5 bases and J shed 15 bases, with 20 bases lying between them. Germline V gene data show CDR1 as LNHDA and CDR2 as SQIVND (reference sequence). The CDR3 DNA reads TGTGCCAGTAGTTCCCTCCCACTAGATGCGTTGTTCTTC. Residues: CASSSLPLDALFF.

The chain is built from TRBV25-1 and TRBJ2-2, with D perhaps matching TRBD1 or TRBD2 (6 bases each). The CDR3 sequence is 16 residues long. Germline loops: CDR1 MGHDK, CDR2 SYGVNS. With 6 bases removed from V and 5 bases from J, the gap between germline ends came to 19 bases. This CDR3 is CASREPGASRTGELFF. CDR3 nucleotide sequence: TGTGCCAGCAGGGAGCCGGGGGCCTCTAGAACCGGGGAGCTGTTTTTT.

The chain has TRBV5-1 and TRBJ2-7; D not certain. CDR3 length equals 13 residues. V gave up 1 base and J gave up 5 bases, with 10 bases separating them. The germline V gene encodes CDR1 SGHRS and CDR2 YFSETQ. CDR3: CASSLSTPNEQYF. CDR3 in DNA: TGCGCCAGCAGCTTGAGCACACCAAACGAGCAGTACTTC.

The chain couples TRBV4-1 to TRBJ1-1, with 7 bases matching TRBD1. From germline, CDR1 is MGHRA and CDR2 YSYEKL. V shed 0 bases and J 8 bases; nucleotides not matched to a gene: 3. This CDR3 spans 13 amino acids. The chain's CDR3 is CASSQDGGGEAFF. The CDR3 bases are TGCGCCAGCAGCCAAGATGGAGGGGGCGAAGCTTTCTTT.

The chain combines TRBV14 with TRBJ2-1; D is perhaps TRBD2 (6 bases). Germline-derived CDR1 and CDR2 are SGHDN and FVKESK. V was trimmed by 2 bases and J by 5 bases, leaving 10 bases between them. The CDR3 totals 14 residues. The CDR3 bases are TGTGCCAGCAGCCAAAGGGGACTGGACAATGAGCAGTTCTTC. Protein sequence: CASSQRGLDNEQFF.

This rearrangement joins TRBV5-1 to TRBJ1-2; D may be TRBD1 (5 bases). This CDR3 is built from 16 residues. Germline CDR1 reads SGHRS; CDR2 reads YFSETQ. V was trimmed by 0 bases and J by 3 bases, leaving 15 bases between them. The CDR3 sequence is CASSLGPSDRDYGYTF. The CDR3, as DNA: TGCGCCAGCAGCTTGGGCCCCTCCGACAGAGACTATGGCTACACCTTC.

The count of this clone is one. J is TRBJ1-5 and V is TRBV18; D remains ambiguous. Trimming shortened V by 2 bases and J by 0 bases, and 8 bases separated the two germline ends. The CDR3 length is 15 residues. CDR1 KGHSH and CDR2 LQKENI come from the germline V gene. The CDR3, as DNA: TGTGCCAGCTCACCAGAGTACTATAGCAATCAGCCCCAGCATTTT. Protein product: CASSPEYYSNQPQHF.